This T cell receptor beta chain was documented in a study of PD-1 blockade in classical Hodgkin lymphoma (dated by TCRdb to 2020 to 2021). Regarding the research as a whole: Nivolumab dosing was 3 mg/kg intravenously every 2 weeks, continuing until either disease progression or unacceptable toxicity. To define a peripheral blood immune signature of response to PD-1 blockade in classical Hodgkin lymphoma, the study combined TCR beta sequencing with CyTOF. Study-level results and caveats: Only a single clinical trial cohort was studied, and what caused the repertoire differences, possibly disease activity or prior therapy, remained undefined. Lower diversity was seen in patients whose nivolumab began less than 1 year after ASCT, and these patients were left out of later analyses so that immune reconstitution would not confound the results. Trial patients with a complete response had baseline diversity similar to that of newly diagnosed patients, while partial responders and progressors had significantly lower diversity. A significant rise by C4D1 was seen in CD4+ but not CD8+ TCR diversity (p=0.0027 vs p=0.16), with the rise being most apparent in complete responders (p=0.02). Newly diagnosed patients were reported to have lower baseline TCR diversity than healthy donors, and relapsed/refractory patients were reported to have lower baseline TCR diversity still.

Read against the paper, the sample's time point label means: cycle 2 day 1 (C2D1) of nivolumab. All trial patients had relapsed after autologous stem cell transplantation, with cohorts A, B and C differing in prior brentuximab vedotin exposure. The trial cohort comprised fewer than 65 patients with relapsed/refractory classical Hodgkin lymphoma whose best overall responses were complete response, partial response or progressive disease. In the multi-cohort phase II CheckMate 205 trial, trial patients received single-agent nivolumab. Best overall response was determined by an independent review committee according to the 2007 International Working Group response criteria. PBMCs from the trial were collected at three points: immediately before nivolumab initiation (C1D1), and during therapy at cycle 2 day 1 and cycle 4 day 1. Peripheral blood was collected in 8 mL Vacutainer Cell Preparation Tubes, from which PBMCs were isolated by centrifugation and then cryopreserved.

Here V drops 5 bases and J drops 6 bases, and the junction holds 9 bases not matched to any gene. Per the germline V gene, KGHSH is the CDR1 and LQKENI is the CDR2. There are 15 amino acids in the CDR3, from cysteine to phenylalanine inclusive. The DNA shown is the 45-base CDR3, in frame from base 1. Genomic DNA was extracted with the Qiagen DNeasy kit from unsorted PBMCs and from negatively selected CD4+ and CD8+ fractions. Amplification of TCR beta CDR3 regions was done by immunoSEQ multiplex PCR with primers that anneal to V and J segments. A synthetic immune receptor repertoire was used to minimize amplification bias, and any residual bias was removed computationally once sequencing was done. The source study handled its data this way. Repertoire diversity was quantified as the Shannon entropy index using custom Python scripts. The unsorted, CD4+ and CD8+ repertoires were each analyzed separately, with the exception of combined analyses, where CD4+ and CD8+ sequences were merged in silico. A clone counted as expanded when the clone's frequency after treatment rose at least 2-fold relative to C1D1, and clones undetected at baseline were given a pseudocount of 0.5. Singleton clones were defined as clones with 0 or 1 copy at C1D1, and non-singleton clones were defined as clones with 2 or more copies. Clones expanded in unsorted samples were annotated as CD4+, CD8+ or unknown by matching protein sequences in sorted samples from the same patient. Wilcoxon tests were applied to paired samples to test diversity changes from C1D1 to C4D1. The table was pulled from immuneACCESS by TCRdb, which kept in-frame rearrangements only. Such tables lose some clones; where checked, under half of the loss comes from unresolved V genes, and the rest has no known cause. From that table come the V and J calls and clone size; the DNA was used to work out D and trimming. Within this sample are over 85,000 clones, with about four fifths of them counted one time only. Of the sample, about 15% falls within the top ten clones.

With regard to this clone: It has no known antigen specificity. No qualities accompany the bases; no much larger clone lies one base away.

The receptor's source is a human donor with classical Hodgkin lymphoma. The sample was peripheral blood mononuclear cells (PBMCs), taken before the second cycle of nivolumab. The chain was built from TRBV18 and TRBJ2-1; 8 junctional bases match TRBD1. The CDR3 reads as follows: CASSTTGGSFNEQFF. The nucleotide sequence is given as TGTGCCAGCTCAACCACAGGGGGTTCTTTCAATGAGCAGTTCTTC.